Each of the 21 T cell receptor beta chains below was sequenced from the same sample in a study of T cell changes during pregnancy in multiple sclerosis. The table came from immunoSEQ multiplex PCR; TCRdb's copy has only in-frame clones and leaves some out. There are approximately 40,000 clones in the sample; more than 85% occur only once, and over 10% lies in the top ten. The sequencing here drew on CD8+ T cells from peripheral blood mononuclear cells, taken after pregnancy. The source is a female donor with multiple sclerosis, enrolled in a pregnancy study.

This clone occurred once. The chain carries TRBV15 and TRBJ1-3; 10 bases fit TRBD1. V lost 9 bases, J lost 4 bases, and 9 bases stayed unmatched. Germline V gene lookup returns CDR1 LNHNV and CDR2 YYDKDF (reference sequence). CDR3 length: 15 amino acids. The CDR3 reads CATTSGQGRGNTIYF. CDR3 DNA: TGTGCCACTACCTCGGGACAGGGGCGAGGAAACACCATATATTTT.

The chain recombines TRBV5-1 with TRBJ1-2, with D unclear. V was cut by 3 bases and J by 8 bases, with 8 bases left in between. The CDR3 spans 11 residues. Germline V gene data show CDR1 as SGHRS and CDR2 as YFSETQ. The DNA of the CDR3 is TGCGCCAGCAGCTCAAGCATAGGCTACACCTTC. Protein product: CASSSSIGYTF.

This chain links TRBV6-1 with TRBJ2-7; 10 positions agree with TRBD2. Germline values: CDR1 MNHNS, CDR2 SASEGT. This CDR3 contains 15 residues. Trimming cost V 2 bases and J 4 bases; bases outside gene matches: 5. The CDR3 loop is CASSEIAGGMYEQYF. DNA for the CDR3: TGTGCCAGCAGTGAAATAGCGGGGGGTATGTACGAGCAGTACTTC.

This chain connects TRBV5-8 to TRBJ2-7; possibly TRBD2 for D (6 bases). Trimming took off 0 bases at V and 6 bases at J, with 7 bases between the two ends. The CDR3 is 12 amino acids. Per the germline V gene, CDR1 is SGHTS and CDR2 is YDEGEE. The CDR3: CASSLEEGEQYF. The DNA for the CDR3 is TGTGCCAGCAGCTTGGAGGAGGGCGAGCAGTACTTC.

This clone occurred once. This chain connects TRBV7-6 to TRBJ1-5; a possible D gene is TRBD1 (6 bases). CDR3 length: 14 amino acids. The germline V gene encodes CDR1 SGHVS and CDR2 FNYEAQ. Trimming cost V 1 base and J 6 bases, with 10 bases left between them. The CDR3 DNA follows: TGTGCCAGCAGCTTAGAACAGGGCGTTCAGCCCCAGCATTTT. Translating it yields CASSLEQGVQPQHF.

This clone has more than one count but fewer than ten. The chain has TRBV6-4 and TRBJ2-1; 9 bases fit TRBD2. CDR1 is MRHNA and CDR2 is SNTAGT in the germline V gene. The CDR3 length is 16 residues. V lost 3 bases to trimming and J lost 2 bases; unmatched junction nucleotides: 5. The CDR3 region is CASSEEGGGAYNEQFF. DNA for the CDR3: TGTGCCAGCAGTGAAGAGGGCGGGGGGGCCTACAATGAGCAGTTCTTC.

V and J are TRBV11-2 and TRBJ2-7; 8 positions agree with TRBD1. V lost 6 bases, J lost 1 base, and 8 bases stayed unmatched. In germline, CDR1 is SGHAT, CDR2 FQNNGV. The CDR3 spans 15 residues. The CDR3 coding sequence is TGTGCCAGCAGTCAAGGGACAGGTTTTTCCTACGAGCAGTACTTC. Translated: CASSQGTGFSYEQYF.

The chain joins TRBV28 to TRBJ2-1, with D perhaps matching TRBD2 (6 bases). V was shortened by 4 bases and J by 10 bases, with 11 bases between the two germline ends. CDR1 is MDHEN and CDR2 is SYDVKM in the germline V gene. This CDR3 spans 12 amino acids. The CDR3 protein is CASSYWTIEQFF. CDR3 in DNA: TGTGCCAGCAGTTATTGGACTATCGAGCAGTTCTTC.

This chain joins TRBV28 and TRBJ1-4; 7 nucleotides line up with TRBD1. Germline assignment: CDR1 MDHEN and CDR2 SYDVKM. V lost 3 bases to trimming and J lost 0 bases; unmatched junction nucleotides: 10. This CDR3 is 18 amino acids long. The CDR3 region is CASSLDRTSPTTNEKLFF. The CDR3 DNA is TGTGCCAGCAGTTTGGACAGGACGAGTCCCACAACTAATGAAAAACTGTTTTTT.

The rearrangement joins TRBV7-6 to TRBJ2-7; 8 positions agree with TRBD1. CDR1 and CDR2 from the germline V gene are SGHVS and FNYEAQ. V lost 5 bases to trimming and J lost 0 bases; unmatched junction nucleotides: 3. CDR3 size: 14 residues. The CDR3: CASSPGTGSYEQYF. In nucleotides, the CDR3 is TGTGCCAGCAGCCCTGGGACAGGCTCCTACGAGCAGTACTTC.

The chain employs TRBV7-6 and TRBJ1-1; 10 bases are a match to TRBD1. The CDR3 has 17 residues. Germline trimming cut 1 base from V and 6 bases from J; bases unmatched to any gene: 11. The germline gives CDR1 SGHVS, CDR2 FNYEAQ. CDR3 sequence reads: CASSLGGQGMGIPEAFF. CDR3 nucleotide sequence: TGTGCCAGCAGCTTAGGGGGACAGGGGATGGGGATCCCTGAAGCTTTCTTT.

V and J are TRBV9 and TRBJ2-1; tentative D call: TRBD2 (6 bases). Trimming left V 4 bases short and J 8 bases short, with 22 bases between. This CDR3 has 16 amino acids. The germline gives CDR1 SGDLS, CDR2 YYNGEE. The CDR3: CASSPSGTGVVHEQFF. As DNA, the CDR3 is TGTGCCAGCAGCCCTTCGGGGACGGGAGTGGTCCATGAGCAGTTCTTC.

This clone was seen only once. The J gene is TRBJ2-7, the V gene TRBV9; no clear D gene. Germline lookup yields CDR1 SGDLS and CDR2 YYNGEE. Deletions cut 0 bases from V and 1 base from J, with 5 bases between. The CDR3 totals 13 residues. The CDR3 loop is CASSVGDSYEQYF. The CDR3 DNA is TGTGCCAGCAGCGTAGGAGATTCCTACGAGCAGTACTTC.

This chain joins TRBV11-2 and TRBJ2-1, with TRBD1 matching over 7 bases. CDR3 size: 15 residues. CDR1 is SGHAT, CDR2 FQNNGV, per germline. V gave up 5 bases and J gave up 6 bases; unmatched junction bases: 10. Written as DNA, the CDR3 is TGTGCCAGCAGCCCAGGGGGTTTCTGGCCCAATGAGCAGTTCTTC. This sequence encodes CASSPGGFWPNEQFF.

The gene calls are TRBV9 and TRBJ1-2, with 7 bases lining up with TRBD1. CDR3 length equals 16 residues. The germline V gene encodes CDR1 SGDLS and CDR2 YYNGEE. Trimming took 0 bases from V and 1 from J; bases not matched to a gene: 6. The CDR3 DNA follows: TGTGCCAGCAGCGTAGACGGGACAGCAATTAACTATGGCTACACCTTC. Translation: CASSVDGTAINYGYTF.

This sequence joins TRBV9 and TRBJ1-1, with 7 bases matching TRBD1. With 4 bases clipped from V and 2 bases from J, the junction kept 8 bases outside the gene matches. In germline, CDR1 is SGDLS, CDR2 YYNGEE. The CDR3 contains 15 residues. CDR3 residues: CASSSRTGPNTEAFF. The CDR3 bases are TGTGCCAGCAGCTCCCGGACAGGACCCAACACTGAAGCTTTCTTT.

The CDR3 nucleotides read TGTGCCAGCAGCTTAGGCCCAGGGAGGACCTACGAGCAGTACTTC. It translates to CASSLGPGRTYEQYF. V and J are TRBV7-9 and TRBJ2-7, with D perhaps matching TRBD2 (6 bases). In germline, CDR1 is SEHNR, CDR2 FQNEAQ (reference sequence). The length of the CDR3 is 15 residues. The V and J ends lost 1 base and 2 bases respectively, with 12 bases between them.

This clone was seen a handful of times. Here the CDR3 DNA reads TGTGCCAGCAGCTTGTCGCGGGGGCCGTACAATTCACCCCTCCACTTT. The encoded protein is CASSLSRGPYNSPLHF. V and J are TRBV5-6 and TRBJ1-6; possible D gene TRBD1, 6 bases. CDR3 size: 16 residues. Germline values: CDR1 SGHDT, CDR2 YYEEEE. Deletions cut 1 base from V and 7 bases from J, with 15 bases between.

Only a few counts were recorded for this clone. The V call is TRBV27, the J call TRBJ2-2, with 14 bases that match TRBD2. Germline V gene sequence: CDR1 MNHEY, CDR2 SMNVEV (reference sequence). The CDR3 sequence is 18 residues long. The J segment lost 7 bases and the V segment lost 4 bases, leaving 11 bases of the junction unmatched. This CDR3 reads CASSSRTSGGWGRGELFF. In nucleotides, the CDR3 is TGTGCCAGCAGTTCCCGGACTAGCGGGGGGTGGGGTCGCGGGGAGCTGTTTTTT.

The CDR3 sequence is CASTLSPTGELFF. CDR3 bases: TGTGCCAGCACACTTAGCCCAACCGGGGAGCTGTTTTTT. The chain carries TRBV7-8 and TRBJ2-2; D ambiguous. V gave up 7 bases and J gave up 5 bases, with 11 bases separating them. CDR1 and CDR2 (germline): SGHVS, FQNEAQ. The CDR3 sequence is 13 residues long.

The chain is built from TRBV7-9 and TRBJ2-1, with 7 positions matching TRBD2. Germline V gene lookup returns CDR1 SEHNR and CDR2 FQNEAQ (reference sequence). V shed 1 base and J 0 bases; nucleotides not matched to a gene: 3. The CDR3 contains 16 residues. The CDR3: CASSLVRGSSYNEQFF. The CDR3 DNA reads TGTGCCAGCAGCTTAGTACGCGGGAGCTCCTACAATGAGCAGTTCTTC.